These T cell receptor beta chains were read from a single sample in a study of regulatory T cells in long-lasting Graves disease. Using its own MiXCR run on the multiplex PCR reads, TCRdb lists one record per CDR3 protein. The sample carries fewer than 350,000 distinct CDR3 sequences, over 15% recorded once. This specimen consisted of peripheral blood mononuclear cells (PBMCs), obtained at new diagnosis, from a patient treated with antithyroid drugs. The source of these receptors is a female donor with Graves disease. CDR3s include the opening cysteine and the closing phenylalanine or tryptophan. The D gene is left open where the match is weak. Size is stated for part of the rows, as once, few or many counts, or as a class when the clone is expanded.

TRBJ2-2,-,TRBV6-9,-,CASSYFDRRNTGELFF,TGTGCCAGCAGTTACTTCGACCGACGGAACACCGGGGAGCTGTTTTTT
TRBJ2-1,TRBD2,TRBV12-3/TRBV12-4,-,CASSLALSGRANEQFF,TGTGCCAGCAGTTTAGCGCTCAGCGGGAGGGCAAATGAGCAGTTCTTC
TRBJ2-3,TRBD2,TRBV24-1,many,CATSDTRTSGSTDTQYF,TGTGCCACCAGTGACACCCGGACTAGCGGGAGCACAGATACGCAGTATTTT
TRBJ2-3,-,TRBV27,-,CASSFREFADTQYF,TGTGCCAGCAGTTTCAGGGAATTTGCAGATACGCAGTATTTT
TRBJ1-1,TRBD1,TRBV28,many,CASHRQGLRKAEAFF,TGTGCCAGCCATAGACAGGGTCTAAGGAAGGCTGAAGCTTTCTTT
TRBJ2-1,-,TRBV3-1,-,CASSHGLHNEQFF,TGTGCCAGCAGCCATGGCCTCCACAATGAGCAGTTCTTC
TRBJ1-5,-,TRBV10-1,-,CASSNYGQPQHF,TGCGCCAGCAGTAATTATGGTCAGCCCCAGCATTTT
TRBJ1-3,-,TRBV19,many,CASRADSGNTIYF,TGTGCCAGTAGGGCAGACTCTGGAAACACCATATATTTT
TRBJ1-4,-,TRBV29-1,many,CSLFGEKLFF,TGCAGCCTCTTCGGAGAAAAACTGTTTTTT
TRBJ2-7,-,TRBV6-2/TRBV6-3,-,CASSESRGTYEQYF,TGTGCCAGCAGTGAATCCAGGGGAACCTACGAGCAGTACTTC
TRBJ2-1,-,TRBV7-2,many,CASSLSQGGSYNEQFF,TGTGCCAGCAGCCTCTCACAGGGTGGGTCCTACAATGAGCAGTTCTTC
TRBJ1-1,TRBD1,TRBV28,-,CASRRHTGADTEAFF,TGTGCCAGCAGACGACACACAGGGGCTGACACTGAAGCTTTCTTT
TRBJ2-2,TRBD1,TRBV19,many,CASSGDRVANTGELFF,TGTGCCAGTAGTGGAGACAGGGTCGCGAACACCGGGGAGCTGTTTTTT
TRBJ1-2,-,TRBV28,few,CASSLESGQGDRYGYTF,TGTGCCAGCAGTTTAGAAAGCGGGCAGGGCGACCGATATGGCTACACCTTC
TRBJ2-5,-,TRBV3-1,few,CASSQDERETQYF,TGTGCCAGCAGCCAAGACGAAAGGGAGACCCAGTACTTC
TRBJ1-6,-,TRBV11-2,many,CASSPGAGTPNSPLHF,TGTGCCAGCAGCCCGGGAGCAGGGACCCCTAATTCACCCCTCCACTTT
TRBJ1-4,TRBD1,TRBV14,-,CASSPRPGGEKQFF,TGTGCCAGCAGCCCTCGGCCAGGGGGTGAAAAACAGTTTTTT
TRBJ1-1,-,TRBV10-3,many,CAISEGLSTEAFF,TGTGCCATCAGTGAGGGGTTGAGCACTGAAGCTTTCTTT
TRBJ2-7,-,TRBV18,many,CASSPGVDFGSYEQYF,TGTGCCAGCTCACCCGGAGTAGACTTCGGTTCCTACGAGCAGTACTTC
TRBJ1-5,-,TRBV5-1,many,CASSQPQHF,TGCGCCAGCAGTCAGCCCCAGCATTTT
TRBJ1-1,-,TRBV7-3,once,CASSPESPTEAFF,TGTGCCAGCTCACCCGAGTCGCCCACTGAAGCTTTCTTT
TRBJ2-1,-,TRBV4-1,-,CASSQDVAVSLYEQFF,TGCGCCAGCAGCCAAGATGTAGCGGTCAGTTTGTATGAGCAGTTCTTC
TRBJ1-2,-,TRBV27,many,CASSATGLGYGYTF,TGTGCCAGCAGTGCGACGGGACTGGGGTATGGCTACACCTTC